The entry that follows covers one T cell receptor (beta chain) sequence. The antigen it recognizes is unknown. No much larger clone exists at a distance of one base, and base qualities are not known. These data belong to a study of regulatory T cells in long-lasting Graves disease (dated by TCRdb to the early 2020s). Context from the whole study: Persistent Graves' disease was defined as antithyroid drug treatment for over 5 years with persistently positive TSH receptor autoantibodies. TCR sequencing covered about 13 persistent and 20 newly diagnosed Graves' disease patients, around 33 samples in total. On average, persistent Graves' disease patients in the clinical cohort had been on antithyroid drugs for about 10.3 years. This study used TCR sequencing and RNA sequencing of peripheral blood to compare persistent Graves' disease patients against newly diagnosed Graves' disease patients. The study took place in China and was registered as a clinical trial. General conclusions and limits of the study: A larger number of public clonotypes was shared among persistent patients (around 2,700) than among newly diagnosed patients (approximately 930). TRBV28, TRBJ1-2 and TRBJ2-5 were preferentially used in persistent disease, while TRBV20-1 and TRBJ2-1 were favored in newly diagnosed disease. Persistent Graves' disease patients showed lower TCR Shannon entropy and fewer highly expanded clones than newly diagnosed patients, suggesting clonal expansion. Peripheral blood alone was examined, since thyroid tissue, which constituted the primary lesion, could not be accessed. Sequencing and analysis were restricted to the TCR beta chain. As a limitation, the authors acknowledged that the small sample size may reduce accuracy.

Library preparation employed multiplex PCR. The data were produced on an Illumina HiSeq 4000. TCR beta libraries were built with iRepertoire HTBI primers and Arm-PCR amplification of CDR3 regions. Before sequencing, the PCR products went through gel purification. The study's own analysis went as follows. Gene usage analysis of CDR3 amino acid clonotypes used the roughly 62 TRBV and 14 to 15 TRBJ segments found across samples. COPE and FqMerger were used to merge the filtered high-quality paired reads into contigs. BLAST was used to align contigs to the IMGT TRBV, TRBD and TRBJ reference genes, and CDR3 was defined following IMGT. Any clonotype with a frequency above 0.1% was counted as a highly expanded clone. Repertoire diversity was measured by Shannon entropy, and V-J evenness by the Gini coefficient. A clonotype was considered public if more than one individual shared it. TCRdb trimmed the raw reads at Q25, called clones with MiXCR and kept productive beta chains. Every CDR3 protein is listed once, alongside the most common genes and DNA of its rows. TCRdb's processing, not the study's, gives the V and J calls here. The sample profile shows 600,000 to 800,000 distinct CDR3 sequences; 30% of them were found once. The ten most abundant clones make up 40% to 50% of the sample.

The CDR3 goes from the cysteine to the phenylalanine over 16 residues. The read is trimmed to its CDR3 DNA, 48 bases read in frame from base 1. V ends up 0 bases short and J 2 bases short, with an unmatched junction base count of 7. CDR1 and CDR2 are read off the germline V gene (reference sequence) as DFQATT and SNEGSKA. In light of the paper, this sample's time point label describes: persistent/refractory GD, antithyroid drugs over 5 years with positive TRAb. For both TCR sequencing and RNA sequencing, RNA was extracted from PBMCs in TRIzol. The diagnosis of Graves' disease followed American Thyroid Association guidelines. Recruitment of patients was carried out at an endocrinology department in Xi'an, China. Each patient gave roughly 10 milliliters of peripheral blood, collected in an EDTA anticoagulant tube. Ficoll Paque Plus density gradient separation was used to isolate PBMCs, and no further T cell sorting was done. RNA quality was checked with an Agilent 2100 Bioanalyzer and agarose gel, and concentration with a NanoDrop 2000.

This TCR was sampled from a female donor with Graves disease. Here the sequenced sample was peripheral blood mononuclear cells (PBMCs), taken when the disease was refractory, from a patient treated with antithyroid drugs. The chain is assembled from TRBV20-1 and TRBJ2-3; the central 8 bases match TRBD1. The CDR3 reads as follows: CSARDETGVATDTQYF. In nucleotides, the sequence is TGCAGTGCTAGAGATGAGACAGGGGTAGCCACAGATACGCAGTATTTT.